The sequence of this T cell receptor beta chain was determined in a study of OX40 agonist ivuxolimab in advanced cancers. This clone was found a few times. Its antigen remains unidentified. General observations from the study: Still undetermined is the antigen specificity of the expanded peripheral T cells. At doses 0.1 to 3.0 mg/kg, CD4+ and CD8+ clones expanded.

The table came from immunoSEQ multiplex PCR; TCRdb's copy has only in-frame clones and leaves some out. The sample carries about 80,000 clones, around four fifths recorded once. The germline V and J ends were trimmed by 0 bases and 0 bases, with 12 bases remaining between them. Germline-derived CDR1 and CDR2 are GTSNPN and SVGIG (reference sequence). The CDR3 totals 16 residues. This TCR was sampled from an adult with an advanced solid tumor such as melanoma, head and neck, liver or kidney cancer. This chain joins TRBV30 and TRBJ1-3; D remains ambiguous. The sample here was CD4+ or CD8+ T cells sorted from blood, taken in a trial of the OX40 agonist ivuxolimab. The chain's CDR3 is CAWSVSKVLSGNTIYF. The CDR3 DNA reads TGTGCCTGGAGTGTGAGTAAGGTACTCTCTGGAAACACCATATATTTT.